This entry is about one T cell receptor (beta chain). Its antigen is unknown. Patients had resection in Japan or China between about 2014 and 2017. Nucleic acids came from premalignant or tumor cells enriched by macro-dissection. The sample comes from a study of immune evolution from preneoplasia to lung adenocarcinoma. Generated by immunoSEQ multiplex PCR, the TCRdb table keeps only in-frame clones and is missing some. The sample lists approximately 10,000 clones; 77% were seen once. General study results and limits: Later-stage lesions appeared to have more T cells, more diversity, less clonality.

Trimming left V 2 bases short and J 0 bases short, with 13 bases between. CDR3 length: 17 amino acids. Germline CDR1 is SGHDN and CDR2 is FVKESK. This rearrangement joins TRBV14 to TRBJ1-4, with a weak D call TRBD1 (5 bases). Sequenced sample: FFPE lung adenocarcinoma in situ tissue. The sequence was collected from a person in their sixties or seventies with lung adenocarcinoma. CDR3 DNA: TGTGCCAGCAGCCAACAGGGACTTTTCCCAACTAATGAAAAACTGTTTTTT. This codes for CASSQQGLFPTNEKLFF.